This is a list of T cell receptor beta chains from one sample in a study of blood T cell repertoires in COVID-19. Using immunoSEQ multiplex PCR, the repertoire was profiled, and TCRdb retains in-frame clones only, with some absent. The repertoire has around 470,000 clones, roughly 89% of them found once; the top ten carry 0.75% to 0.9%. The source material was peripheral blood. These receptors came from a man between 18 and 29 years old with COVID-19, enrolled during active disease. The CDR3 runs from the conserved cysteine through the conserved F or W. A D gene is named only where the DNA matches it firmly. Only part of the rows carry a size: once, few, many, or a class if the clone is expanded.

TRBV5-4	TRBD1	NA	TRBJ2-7	TGTGCCAGCAGCACGGACAGGGCCCACGAGCAGTACTTC	CASSTDRAHEQYF
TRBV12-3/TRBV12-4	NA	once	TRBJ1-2	TGTGCCAGCAGTTTCGGGGGAACCTATGGCTACACCTTC	CASSFGGTYGYTF
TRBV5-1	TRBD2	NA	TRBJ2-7	TGCGCCAGCAGCCCGGTCGGGGGGATCAGCTCCTACGAGCAGTACTTC	CASSPVGGISSYEQYF
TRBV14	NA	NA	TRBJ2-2	TGTGCCAGCAGCCATTTCCATACAGGATCGGCCGGGGAGCTGTTTTTT	CASSHFHTGSAGELFF
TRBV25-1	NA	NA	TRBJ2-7	TGTGCCAGCAGTGGCGGGACGCCCTACGAGCAGTACTTC	CASSGGTPYEQYF
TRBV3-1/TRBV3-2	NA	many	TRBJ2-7	TGTGCCAGCAGCCTCACCTACTACGAGCAGTACTTC	CASSLTYYEQYF
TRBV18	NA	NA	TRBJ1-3	TGTGCCAGCTCAGCTAAGAGCTCTGGAAACACCATATATTTT	CASSAKSSGNTIYF
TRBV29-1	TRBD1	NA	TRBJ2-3	TGCAGCGTTGTGACAGGGGGCAGCACAGATACGCAGTATTTT	CSVVTGGSTDTQYF
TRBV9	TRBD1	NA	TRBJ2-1	TGTGCCAGCAGCGTCCGGGACAGGTCCGACAATGAGCAGTTCTTC	CASSVRDRSDNEQFF
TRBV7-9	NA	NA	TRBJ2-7	TGTGCCAGCAACGTCGGGGGCTACGAGCAGTACTTC	CASNVGGYEQYF
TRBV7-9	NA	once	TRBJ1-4	TGTGCCAGCAGCTTTCCCGAACCAAGGGACGCATGGCGGGGAGAAAAACTGTTTTTT	CASSFPEPRDAWRGEKLFF
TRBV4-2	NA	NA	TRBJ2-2	TGTGCCAGCAGCCTCGGGAGGCAGGGGCGCACCGGGGAGCTGTTTTTT	CASSLGRQGRTGELFF
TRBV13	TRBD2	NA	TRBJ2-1	TGTGCCAGCAGCTTCTCCTGGGCTAGCGGGGGGGCCTTCGATGAGCAGTTCTTC	CASSFSWASGGAFDEQFF
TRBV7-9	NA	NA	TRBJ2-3	TGTGCCAGCAGCTGGGGGCGGTCGGTCCCCCAACATTTCACAGATACGCAGTATTTT	CASSWGRSVPQHFTDTQYF
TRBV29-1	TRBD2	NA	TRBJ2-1	TGCAGCGCCCCTGGGACTAGCGGGGTTTACAATGAGCAGTTCTTC	CSAPGTSGVYNEQFF
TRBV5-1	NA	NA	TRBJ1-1	TGCGCCAGCAGCTCCTCAGACGGTCGCCAGGGTACGAACACTGAAGCTTTCTTT	CASSSSDGRQGTNTEAFF
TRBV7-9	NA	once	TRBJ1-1	TGTGCCAGCAGCTTCATGTCTGCCAGGCAATCAGAAGCTTTCTTT	CASSFMSARQSEAFF
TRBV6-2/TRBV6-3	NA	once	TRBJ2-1	TGTGCCAGCAGTTACTCCCTTGCCAGGAGGAGGGGTAACAATGAGCAGTTCTTC	CASSYSLARRRGNNEQFF
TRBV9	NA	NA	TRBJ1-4	TGTGCCAGCAGCGTTAGCGGAAATAATGAAAAACTGTTTTTT	CASSVSGNNEKLFF
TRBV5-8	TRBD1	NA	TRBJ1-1	TGTGCCAGCTCCAGACAGGGGGTTGTTTTCTTT	CASSRQGVVFF
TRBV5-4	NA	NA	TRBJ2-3	TGTGCCAGCAGCCCCTCGGGGGGCCTTAGGCATACGCAGTATTTT	CASSPSGGLRHTQYF
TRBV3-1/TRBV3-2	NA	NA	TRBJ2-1	TGTGCCAGCAGCCAAGGACTAGGGGGGGTCTATGAGCAGTTCTTC	CASSQGLGGVYEQFF
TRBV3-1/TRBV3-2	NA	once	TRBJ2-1	TGTGCCAGCAGCCAAGAAGGAGGGGGCACCCACAATGAGCAGTTCTTC	CASSQEGGGTHNEQFF
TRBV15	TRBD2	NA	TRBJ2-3	TGTGCCACCAGCAGAGATCTGGCGGGAGCCTCAGATACGCAGTATTTT	CATSRDLAGASDTQYF
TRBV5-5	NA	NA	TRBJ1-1	TGTGCCAGCAGCTTGGCCGTGAACACTGAAGCTTTCTTT	CASSLAVNTEAFF
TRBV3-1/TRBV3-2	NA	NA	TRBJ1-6	TGTGCCAGCAGCCAGGGGGGGCTTAACTCACCCCTCCACTTT	CASSQGGLNSPLHF
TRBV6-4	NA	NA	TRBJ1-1	TGTGCCAGCAAACAGGCGATGAACACTGAAGCTTTCTTT	CASKQAMNTEAFF
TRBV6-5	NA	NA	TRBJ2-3	TGTGCCAGCAGTTACAATCAGCGCTATACGCAGTATTTT	CASSYNQRYTQYF
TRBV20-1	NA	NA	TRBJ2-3	TGCAGTGCGATGGGAGGTACGCAGTATTTT	CSAMGGTQYF
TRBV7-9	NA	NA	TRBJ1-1	TGTGCCAGCAGCTCGACAGTGAACACTGAAGCTTTCTTT	CASSSTVNTEAFF
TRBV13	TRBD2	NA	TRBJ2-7	TGTGCCAGCAGCCCCCGACTAGCGGGGGGGGAAGACTACGAGCAGTACTTC	CASSPRLAGGEDYEQYF
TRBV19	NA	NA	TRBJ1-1	TGTGCCAGTAGTATAGCACATCTGAACACTGAAGCTTTCTTT	CASSIAHLNTEAFF
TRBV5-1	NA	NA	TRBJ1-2	TGCGCCAGCAGGTTCTCAGGGGCCTCTAACTATGGCTACACCTTC	CASRFSGASNYGYTF
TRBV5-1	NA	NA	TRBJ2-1	TGCGCCAGCAGCTGGCAATTAGGGGCGATGGATGAGCAGTTCTTC	CASSWQLGAMDEQFF
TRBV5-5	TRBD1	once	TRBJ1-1	TGTGCCAGCAGCTTCCTAGACAGGGGAACCACTGAAGCTTTCTTT	CASSFLDRGTTEAFF
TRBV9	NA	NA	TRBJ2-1	TGTGCCAGCAGCCAGGGTCCTAGGCCCGCTGAGCAGTTCTTC	CASSQGPRPAEQFF
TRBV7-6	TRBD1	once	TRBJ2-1	TGTGCCAGCAGCTTAGGGACAGGGGGGGGTGAGCAGTTCTTC	CASSLGTGGGEQFF
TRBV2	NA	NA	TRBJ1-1	TGTGCCAGCAAGCAGGCCGGTTATGAAGCTTTCTTT	CASKQAGYEAFF
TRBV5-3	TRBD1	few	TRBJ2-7	TGTGCCAGAAGCCGAACAGGGGGTATCAGGTACGAGCAGTACTTC	CARSRTGGIRYEQYF
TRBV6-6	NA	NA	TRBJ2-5	TGTGCCAGCAGTTACTCGATCAGGGGAGAGACCCAGTACTTC	CASSYSIRGETQYF
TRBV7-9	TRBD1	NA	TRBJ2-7	TGTGCCAGCTCCGGGACAGGACCCTACGAGCAGTACTTC	CASSGTGPYEQYF
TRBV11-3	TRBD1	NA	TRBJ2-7	TGTGCCAGCAGCCCGGAACAGGGGGCCCCCTCCTACGAGCAGTACTTC	CASSPEQGAPSYEQYF
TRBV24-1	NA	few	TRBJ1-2	TGTGCCACCAGTGAAGGGGACTATGGCTACACCTTC	CATSEGDYGYTF
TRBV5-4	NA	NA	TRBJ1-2	TGTGCCAGCAGTTCCCCCGGCGGGGACGGCTACACCTTC	CASSSPGGDGYTF
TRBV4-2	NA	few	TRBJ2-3	TGTGCCAGCAAGATGCGGGACTGGAGCACAGATACGCAGTATTTT	CASKMRDWSTDTQYF